These 31 T cell receptor beta chains were sequenced from one sample in a study of blood T cell repertoires in COVID-19. Profiling relied on immunoSEQ multiplex PCR, and the TCRdb table lists in-frame clones only, not all of them. Seen here are some 260,000 clones, about nine tenths observed once, and the top ten hold 6% to 7%. The sequenced sample was PBMCs or T cells enriched from blood (not recorded which). The receptors originated from a woman in her 30s with acute COVID-19.

This chain uses TRBV6-5 with TRBJ1-4; D unresolved. Germline CDR1 reads MNHEY; CDR2 reads SVGAGI. V was clipped by 5 bases and J by 5 bases, with 12 bases between them. This CDR3 spans 14 amino acids. Here the CDR3 DNA reads TGTGCCAGCAGTCCCCGGGTAGGAAATGAAAAACTGTTTTTT. Translation: CASSPRVGNEKLFF.

The chain links TRBV4-2 to TRBJ1-1, with 11 bases matching TRBD1. Germline CDR1 and CDR2: LGHNA and YNFKEQ. CDR3 length: 18 amino acids. V lost 0 bases, J lost 5 bases, and 11 bases stayed unmatched. DNA of the CDR3: TGTGCCAGCAGCCAAGATAGGGGGACAGGGGGTGCTGGTACTGAAGCTTTCTTT. Amino acid sequence: CASSQDRGTGGAGTEAFF.

CDR3 nucleotide sequence: TGTGCCAGCAGATGGACAGGCTTGAACACTGAAGCTTTCTTT. It translates to CASRWTGLNTEAFF. V usage is TRBV2 and J usage is TRBJ1-1; 7 bases line up with TRBD1. V was clipped by 6 bases and J by 0 bases; unmatched bases: 4. This CDR3 contains 14 residues. CDR1 and CDR2 from the germline V gene are SNHLY and FYNNEI.

V is TRBV4-1 and J is TRBJ2-7, with D maybe TRBD1 (5 bases). In germline, CDR1 is MGHRA, CDR2 YSYEKL. This CDR3 has 19 residues. Trimming removed 2 bases at V and 4 bases at J, with 27 bases between. The CDR3 protein is CASSQNFDRRQKLYYEQYF. The CDR3 DNA reads TGCGCCAGCAGCCAAAACTTTGATAGGAGACAGAAGCTTTATTACGAGCAGTACTTC.

The chain is built from TRBV28 and TRBJ1-2, with 7 bases identical to TRBD1. The trim removed 5 bases at V and 7 bases at J, leaving 7 bases unmatched. Per germline, CDR1 MDHEN and CDR2 SYDVKM. The CDR3 has 13 residues. CDR3 region: CASSQRGLRGYTF. CDR3 in DNA: TGTGCCAGCAGTCAAAGGGGGCTTCGTGGCTACACCTTC.

The V and J genes are TRBV19 and TRBJ2-1; TRBD2 agrees at 8 bases. Per the germline V gene, CDR1 is LNHDA and CDR2 is SQIVND (reference sequence). The ends lost 8 bases at V and 10 bases at J; junction bases unmatched: 13. The CDR3 has 14 amino acids. The CDR3 here is CASEEGAGGPEQFF. The CDR3 bases are TGTGCCAGTGAAGAAGGGGCGGGAGGTCCCGAGCAGTTCTTC.

This sequence joins TRBV28 and TRBJ1-1, with D possibly TRBD1 on 5 matching bases. The V end lost 6 bases, the J end lost 3 bases, and 11 bases lay between the germline ends. Germline V CDR1 and CDR2: MDHEN, SYDVKM. This CDR3 is 13 amino acids long. The CDR3 DNA reads as TGTGCCAGCAGGGGGGGAGGGTACACTGAAGCTTTCTTT. Protein: CASRGGGYTEAFF.

The gene calls are TRBV7-3 and TRBJ1-1, with D perhaps matching TRBD1 (5 bases). This CDR3 comprises 13 residues. With 5 bases removed from V and 2 bases from J, the gap between germline ends came to 9 bases. Germline V gives CDR1 SGHTA, CDR2 FQGTGA. The CDR3 nucleotides read TGTGCCAGCAGCACCGACAGTAACACTGAAGCTTTCTTT. This gives the protein CASSTDSNTEAFF.

This clone has a handful of counts. The V and J genes are TRBV28 and TRBJ1-6; 9 bases match TRBD1. CDR1 and CDR2 (germline): MDHEN, SYDVKM. This CDR3 is 14 amino acids long. Trimming took 6 bases from V and 9 from J; bases not matched to a gene: 6. DNA for the CDR3: TGTGCCAGCAGCAAGGACAGGGGAATTTCACCCCTCCACTTT. Its translation: CASSKDRGISPLHF. Complete variable domain (other parts from reference TRBV28 and TRBJ1-6): DVKVTQSSRYLVKRTGEKVFLECVQDMDHENMFWYRQDPGLGLRLIYFSYDVKMKEKGDIPEGYSVSREKKERFSLILESASTNQTSMYLCASSKDRGISPLHFGNGTRLTVT.

The rearrangement uses TRBV19 and TRBJ1-5, with a possible D match to TRBD1 (6 bases). Germline values: CDR1 LNHDA, CDR2 SQIVND (reference sequence). The CDR3 runs to 14 residues. Trimming removed 4 bases from V and 5 bases from J, with 12 bases in between. The CDR3 region has the DNA TGTGCCAGTAGTAAGGGGGGGAAACATCAGCCCCAGCATTTT. As protein: CASSKGGKHQPQHF.

This rearrangement joins TRBV7-8 to TRBJ2-7; TRBD1 matches at 7 bases. After removal of 3 bases from V and 3 bases from J, the junction contained 14 bases not matched to a gene. The CDR3 consists of 17 residues. The V gene's germline CDR1 is SGHVS and CDR2 FQNEAQ. CDR3 amino acids: CASSFYVPGGQDYEQYF. Here the CDR3 DNA reads TGTGCCAGCAGCTTTTACGTCCCCGGTGGACAGGACTACGAGCAGTACTTC.

The V and J genes are TRBV5-6 and TRBJ1-6, with D possibly TRBD1 on 5 matching bases. This CDR3 is 14 amino acids long. The germline V gene has CDR1 SGHDT and CDR2 YYEEEE. V lost 0 bases and J lost 14, with 15 bases in between. This chain's CDR3 is CASSLAGAVGTLHF. The DNA for the CDR3 is TGTGCCAGCAGCTTGGCTGGGGCAGTGGGCACCCTCCACTTT.

This clone appeared once. V usage is TRBV7-3 and J usage is TRBJ2-1; a weak D match, TRBD2 (6 bases). With 3 bases removed from V and 10 bases from J, the gap between germline ends came to 10 bases. CDR1 is SGHTA, CDR2 FQGTGA, per germline. The CDR3 is 12 amino acids. CDR3 in amino acids: CASSFQAGEQFF. The DNA of the CDR3 is TGTGCCAGCAGCTTCCAGGCGGGGGAGCAGTTCTTC.

This clone was detected a few times. The V and J genes are TRBV7-2 and TRBJ2-3; D is unclear. Germline V gene lookup returns CDR1 SGHTA and CDR2 FQGNSA. There are 13 residues in the CDR3. The V end lost 1 base, the J end lost 3 bases, and 5 bases lay between the germline ends. The CDR3, as DNA: TGTGCCAGCAGCTTAGACGGGACAGATACGCAGTATTTT. Translation gives CASSLDGTDTQYF.

The CDR3 region is CTSSERHWIYNEQFF. Here the CDR3 DNA reads TGCACCAGCAGCGAAAGACACTGGATCTACAATGAGCAGTTCTTC. The chain recombines TRBV1 with TRBJ2-1; the table assigns TRBD1, which was not confirmed against the DNA. TRBV1 represents a pseudogene. The CDR3 spans 15 residues.

This chain uses TRBV2 with TRBJ2-4, with no clear D. V was clipped by 7 bases and J by 9 bases, with 19 bases between them. Germline V gene sequence: CDR1 SNHLY, CDR2 FYNNEI. The CDR3 consists of 14 residues. CDR3 nucleotides: TGTGCCAGCATTGGATGGTCAGGCCCAGGCATTCAGTACTTC. Translated: CASIGWSGPGIQYF.

This clone was observed a single time. The chain employs TRBV12-3 or TRBV12-4 and TRBJ1-6; D unclear. This CDR3 contains 13 residues. Trimming cost V 7 bases and J 7 bases, with 11 bases left between them. The CDR3 coding sequence is TGTGCCAGCAAACATAAACCCAATTCACCCCTCCACTTT. This gives the protein CASKHKPNSPLHF.

The chain is built from TRBV7-8 and TRBJ1-1, with D possibly being TRBD1 (6 bases). The ends were cut back, 5 bases at V and 1 base at J, with 17 bases in the middle. The length of the CDR3 is 16 residues. Germline V gene sequence: CDR1 SGHVS, CDR2 FQNEAQ. The CDR3 loop is CASSPRRTARNTEAFF. DNA of the CDR3: TGTGCCAGCAGCCCAAGACGGACAGCCAGGAACACTGAAGCTTTCTTT. Full variable domain (outside the CDR3, taken from reference TRBV7-8 and TRBJ1-1): GAGVSQSPRYKVAKRGQDVALRCDPISGHVSLFWYQQALGQGPEFLTYFQNEAQLDKSGLPSDRFFAERPEGSVSTLKIQRTQQEDSAVYLCASSPRRTARNTEAFFGQGTRLTVV.

The table lists this clone with a few counts. The gene calls are TRBV25-1 and TRBJ1-2, with 7 bases fitting TRBD1. Germline loops: CDR1 MGHDK, CDR2 SYGVNS. V lost 1 base, J lost 5 bases, and 10 bases stayed unmatched. CDR3 length: 16 residues. CDR3 nucleotides: TGTGCCAGCAGTGAATTGAAACAGGGGCTTTCATATGGCTACACCTTC. Amino acid sequence: CASSELKQGLSYGYTF.

This sequence joins TRBV5-5 and TRBJ2-7; D ambiguous. The germline V gene has CDR1 SGHKS and CDR2 YYEKEE (reference sequence). The V gene lost 3 bases and the J gene lost 3 bases, with 4 bases spanning the gap. The CDR3 contains 11 residues. CDR3 nucleotides: TGTGCCAGCAGCTCCTACTACGAGCAGTACTTC. Its protein is CASSSYYEQYF.

The V call is TRBV5-6, the J call TRBJ2-2, with 9 bases fitting TRBD2. The trim removed 4 bases at V and 7 bases at J, leaving 14 bases unmatched. The V gene's germline CDR1 is SGHDT and CDR2 YYEEEE. This CDR3 is 17 amino acids long. The DNA for the CDR3 is TGTGCCAGCAGCCCCCTAGGGGTAGCGGGGGCCAGCGGGGAGCTGTTTTTT. Protein product: CASSPLGVAGASGELFF.

The chain combines TRBV21-1 with TRBJ1-1. TRBV21-1 is labeled a pseudogene. The CDR3 extends over 17 amino acids. The chain's CDR3 is CASRKGLWREMDTEAFF. In DNA, the CDR3 is TGTGCCAGCAGAAAAGGCCTTTGGAGGGAAATGGACACTGAAGCTTTCTTT.

The chain employs TRBV5-1 and TRBJ1-3; no definite D call. Per the germline V gene, CDR1 is SGHRS and CDR2 is YFSETQ. The CDR3 loop spans 13 amino acids. The V end lost 3 bases, the J end lost 0 bases, and 4 bases lay between the germline ends. In DNA form, the CDR3 reads TGCGCCAGCAGCTATAGCTCTGGAAACACCATATATTTT. This sequence encodes CASSYSSGNTIYF. Drawing the rest from reference TRBV5-1 and TRBJ1-3, the complete variable domain is KAGVTQTPRYLIKTRGQQVTLSCSPISGHRSVSWYQQTPGQGLQFLFEYFSETQRNKGNFPGRFSGRQFSNSRSEMNVSTLELGDSALYLCASSYSSGNTIYFGEGSWLTVV.

The chain links TRBV18 to TRBJ2-1; D might be TRBD2 (5 bases). Trimming shortened V by 3 bases and J by 6 bases, and 15 bases separated the two germline ends. Looked up from germline, CDR1 is KGHSH and CDR2 is LQKENI. This CDR3 spans 15 amino acids. The CDR3 sequence: CASSPPSTRGNEQFF. In DNA form, the CDR3 reads TGTGCCAGCTCACCCCCTTCGACCCGGGGCAATGAGCAGTTCTTC.

This clone was counted between two and nine times. The rearrangement uses TRBV19 and TRBJ1-4; D gene ambiguous. V lost 5 bases and J lost 8, with 6 bases in between. CDR3 length: 11 amino acids. CDR1 is LNHDA and CDR2 is SQIVND in the germline V gene (reference sequence). Here the CDR3 reads CASSSREKLFF. The CDR3 bases are TGTGCCAGTAGTTCCAGGGAAAAACTGTTTTTT.

The CDR3 DNA reads TGTGCCAGCAGCTTAATCGACAGGTTCACCGAGACCCAGTACTTC. It yields the protein CASSLIDRFTETQYF. The gene calls are TRBV7-9 and TRBJ2-5; D is possibly TRBD1 (6 bases). V lost 2 bases, J lost 5 bases, and 15 bases lay in between. Germline-derived CDR1 and CDR2 are SEHNR and FQNEAQ (reference sequence). This CDR3 spans 15 amino acids.

The rearrangement joins TRBV3-1 (or the pseudogene TRBV3-2) to TRBJ2-2; TRBD2 agrees at 8 bases. Germline CDR1 and CDR2: LGHDT and YNNKEL (reference sequence). This CDR3 is 18 amino acids long. V shed 1 base and J 2 bases; nucleotides not matched to a gene: 9. The CDR3 DNA sequence: TGTGCCAGCAGCCAAGCGATCGGGAGGGCCGGTAACACCGGGGAGCTGTTTTTT. It codes for CASSQAIGRAGNTGELFF.

Only one count was recorded for this clone. The CDR3, as DNA: TGTGCCAGCCGATTTGGCAGGGGCCCCTCCAATGAGCAGTTCTTC. Translated, it gives CASRFGRGPSNEQFF. The chain employs TRBV2 and TRBJ2-1, with D possibly TRBD1 on 6 matching bases. Deletions cut 8 bases from V and 6 bases from J, with 20 bases between. The CDR3 runs 15 residues. Germline V gene lookup returns CDR1 SNHLY and CDR2 FYNNEI.

The J gene is TRBJ2-5, the V gene TRBV5-6; D remains unclear. CDR1 is SGHDT, CDR2 YYEEEE, per germline. The ends were cut back, 0 bases at V and 2 bases at J, with 5 bases in the middle. The CDR3 is made up of 13 amino acids. The CDR3 bases are TGTGCCAGCAGCTTGGGACTGCAAGAGACCCAGTACTTC. This translates into CASSLGLQETQYF.

V gene TRBV9 combines with J gene TRBJ1-3; 7 bases align to TRBD1. CDR1 and CDR2 from the germline V gene are SGDLS and YYNGEE. The CDR3 extends over 15 amino acids. The J segment lost 0 bases and the V segment lost 4 bases, leaving 4 bases of the junction unmatched. CDR3 residues: CASSLGGVSGNTIYF. CDR3 in DNA: TGTGCCAGCAGCTTAGGGGGCGTCTCTGGAAACACCATATATTTT. The variable domain in full, with the rest retrieved from reference TRBV9 and TRBJ1-3, is DSGVTQTPKHLITATGQRVTLRCSPRSGDLSVYWYQQSLDQGLQFLIQYYNGEERAKGNILERFSAQQFPDLHSELNLSSLELGDSALYFCASSLGGVSGNTIYFGEGSWLTVV.

V and J are TRBV28 and TRBJ1-4; TRBD1 matches at 7 bases. Germline loops: CDR1 MDHEN, CDR2 SYDVKM. V lost 4 bases to trimming and J lost 5 bases; unmatched junction nucleotides: 13. The CDR3 consists of 17 residues. CDR3 in DNA: TGTGCCAGCAGTTCCGGTCCCGGGACAGCCGAAAATGAAAAACTGTTTTTT. Residues: CASSSGPGTAENEKLFF. Combining the CDR3 with reference TRBV28 and TRBJ1-4 gives the whole variable domain DVKVTQSSRYLVKRTGEKVFLECVQDMDHENMFWYRQDPGLGLRLIYFSYDVKMKEKGDIPEGYSVSREKKERFSLILESASTNQTSMYLCASSSGPGTAENEKLFFGSGTQLSVL.